This is a list of T cell receptor beta chains from one sample in a study of CD8 T cells in ankylosing spondylitis. TCRdb re-derived calls from the 5' RACE reads in MiXCR, one entry per CDR3 protein. The sample yields 200,000 or so distinct CDR3 sequences, under 15% seen once. Sequenced sample: blood, either unsorted or a sorted T cell fraction (not recorded which). The receptors originated from a female donor with ankylosing spondylitis or in good health (not recorded which). Each CDR3 is given with its conserved first and last residue. D genes are given only for firm matches. Clone size is shown for a subset of rows, as once, few, many or a class of expanded clone.

j_call d_call clone_size v_call cdr3_aa cdr3_nt
TRBJ2-3 NA many TRBV27 CASSLFALGTDTQYF TGTGCCAGCAGTTTATTTGCGTTGGGCACAGATACGCAGTATTTT
TRBJ1-4 NA many TRBV12-3/TRBV12-4 CASSLGTGSEKLFF TGTGCCAGCAGTTTAGGAACAGGGAGTGAAAAACTGTTTTTT
TRBJ2-5 NA many TRBV20-1 CSAVAKETQYF TGCAGTGCTGTAGCAAAAGAGACCCAGTACTTC
TRBJ2-7 TRBD2 many TRBV20-1 CSARGLAVNYEQYF TGCAGTGCGAGGGGACTAGCGGTAAACTACGAGCAGTACTTC
TRBJ1-1 NA many TRBV12-3/TRBV12-4 CASSSSGTDGVTEAFF TGTGCCAGCAGTTCCTCCGGGACTGATGGGGTCACTGAAGCTTTCTTT
TRBJ2-3 TRBD2 NA TRBV6-2/TRBV6-3 CASTDGLAGVTDTQYF TGTGCCAGCACCGACGGACTAGCGGGAGTGACAGATACGCAGTATTTT
TRBJ2-7 NA many TRBV7-9 CASSFRGSHYEQYF TGTGCCAGCAGCTTCCGGGGGTCCCACTACGAGCAGTACTTC
TRBJ2-2 NA many TRBV5-5 CASSPRGPNTGELFF TGTGCCAGCAGCCCCAGGGGTCCGAACACCGGGGAGCTGTTTTTT
TRBJ1-1 TRBD1 NA TRBV3-1 CATTPSDRGRSEAFF TGTGCCACCACCCCGTCAGACAGGGGTCGAAGTGAAGCTTTCTTT
TRBJ1-1 NA many TRBV29-1 CSVEYAERNTEAFF TGCAGCGTTGAATATGCAGAACGGAACACTGAAGCTTTCTTT
TRBJ1-4 NA many TRBV5-5 CASSLTPGTRDEKLFF TGTGCCAGCAGCTTAACACCCGGGACTCGGGATGAAAAACTGTTTTTT
TRBJ2-7 TRBD1 many TRBV12-3/TRBV12-4 CASSLGQVEQYF TGTGCCAGCAGCCTCGGACAGGTCGAGCAGTACTTC
TRBJ1-5 NA NA TRBV12-3/TRBV12-4 CASSLARTSGNQPQHF TGTGCCAGCAGTTTAGCAAGGACATCGGGCAATCAGCCCCAGCATTTT
TRBJ2-7 NA many TRBV12-5 CASGLESYEQYF TGTGCTAGTGGTTTGGAGTCCTACGAGCAGTACTTC
TRBJ1-1 NA many TRBV29-1 CSVGYGTEAFF TGCAGCGTTGGTTATGGGACTGAAGCTTTCTTT
TRBJ2-1 TRBD2 many TRBV7-6 CASSGGGNEQFF TGTGCCAGCAGCGGGGGGGGCAATGAGCAGTTCTTC
TRBJ2-2 TRBD2 NA TRBV15 CATSLGSGSITGELFF TGTGCCACCAGCCTCGGGAGCGGGAGTATCACCGGGGAGCTGTTTTTT
TRBJ2-7 TRBD2 many TRBV16 CASSQSYSGSAGGYEQYF TGTGCCAGCAGCCAATCTTACAGCGGGAGCGCTGGTGGCTACGAGCAGTACTTC
TRBJ2-1 NA many TRBV27 CASSGEAGSSYNEQFF TGTGCCAGCAGTGGGGAAGCGGGCAGCTCCTACAATGAGCAGTTCTTC
TRBJ1-2 NA NA TRBV7-2 CASSLVGGYTF TGTGCCAGCAGCTTAGTAGGCGGCTACACCTTC
TRBJ2-1 TRBD1 many TRBV7-3 CASSLMMEQGPKFF TGTGCCAGCAGCTTAATGATGGAACAGGGGCCAAAGTTCTTC
TRBJ2-3 NA NA TRBV27 CASSLSRGTDTQNF TGTGCCAGCAGTTTATCTCGGGGGACAGATACGCAGAATTTT
TRBJ2-5 TRBD1 few TRBV7-2 CASSNTGVSRTQYF TGTGCCAGCAGCAATACAGGGGTGTCCCGGACCCAGTACTTC
TRBJ1-3 TRBD1 many TRBV27 CASSKNWDSSGNTIYF TGTGCCAGCAGCAAAAACTGGGACAGCTCTGGAAACACCATATATTTT
TRBJ1-2 NA once TRBV6-2/TRBV6-3 CAVPQSNYGYTF TGTGCCGTTCCACAGAGTAACTATGGCTACACCTTC
TRBJ2-3 TRBD2 NA TRBV4-2 CASSQVDAGGGTQYF TGTGCCAGCAGCCAAGTGGACGCGGGGGGGGGTACGCAGTATTTT
TRBJ2-7 NA many TRBV5-5 CASSFRQHNEQYF TGTGCCAGCAGCTTCAGACAACACAACGAGCAGTACTTC
TRBJ2-5 NA few TRBV6-2/TRBV6-3 CASSSRRGETQYF TGTGCCAGCAGTTCTAGGAGGGGAGAGACCCAGTACTTC
TRBJ1-2 NA few TRBV6-2/TRBV6-3 CASSTPTASSYGYTF TGTGCCAGCAGTACCCCGACAGCCTCCTCCTATGGCTACACCTTC
TRBJ2-7 NA NA TRBV11-2 CASSLDRVQGTYEQYF TGTGCCAGCAGCTTAGATAGGGTCCAGGGTACCTACGAGCAGTACTTC
TRBJ2-7 NA NA TRBV4-1 CASSQGRGEEQYF TGCGCCAGCAGTCAAGGTCGGGGAGAGGAGCAGTACTTC
TRBJ2-2 NA few TRBV12-3/TRBV12-4 CASSGVAGSTGELFF TGTGCCAGCAGCGGAGTGGCAGGGAGCACCGGGGAGCTGTTTTTT
TRBJ2-1 TRBD2 many TRBV5-1 CASSREGGEQFF TGCGCCAGCAGCCGGGAGGGGGGTGAGCAGTTCTTC
TRBJ1-5 NA NA TRBV4-1 CASSQDHVDQPQHF TGCGCCAGCAGCCAAGATCACGTTGATCAGCCCCAGCATTTT
TRBJ2-1 NA many TRBV4-3 CASSQEVGLEQFF TGCGCCAGCAGCCAAGAGGTTGGACTTGAGCAGTTCTTC
TRBJ2-1 TRBD1 NA TRBV29-1 CSVAEGTGGGEQFF TGCAGCGTGGCCGAAGGGACAGGGGGCGGAGAGCAGTTCTTC
TRBJ2-7 TRBD2 many TRBV5-1 CASSLGTLGLANSYEQYF TGCGCCAGCAGCTTGGGGACTTTGGGACTAGCAAATTCCTACGAGCAGTACTTC
TRBJ2-5 NA NA TRBV6-1 CASRWVQETQYF TGTGCCAGCAGATGGGTACAAGAGACCCAGTACTTC
TRBJ2-1 NA many TRBV28 CASTSPPKGYNEQFF TGTGCCAGCACCTCTCCTCCCAAGGGTTACAATGAGCAGTTCTTC
TRBJ2-7 TRBD2 NA TRBV12-3/TRBV12-4 CASTPGGRAVYEQYF TGTGCCAGCACCCCTGGAGGGAGGGCCGTTTACGAGCAGTACTTC
TRBJ1-4 NA few TRBV18 CASSPNRVTNEKLFF TGTGCCAGCTCACCGAACAGGGTAACTAATGAAAAACTGTTTTTT
TRBJ2-1 TRBD2 NA TRBV24-1 CATSEATSGSRNEQFF TGTGCCACCAGTGAGGCAACTAGCGGGAGTAGGAATGAGCAGTTCTTC
TRBJ2-5 NA many TRBV3-1 CASSQVFETQYF TGTGCCAGCAGCCAAGTATTCGAGACCCAGTACTTC
TRBJ2-2 TRBD2 many TRBV2 CASSTLGLAGTGSKLFF TGTGCCAGCAGTACTCTCGGACTAGCGGGAACGGGTTCTAAGCTGTTTTTT
TRBJ2-1 NA NA TRBV7-2 CASSHSRQGAYNEQFF TGTGCCAGCTCCCACTCGAGGCAGGGTGCCTACAATGAGCAGTTCTTC
TRBJ2-7 NA few TRBV5-6 CASSPDLNSYEQYF TGTGCCAGCAGCCCTGACCTAAACTCCTACGAGCAGTACTTC
TRBJ2-3 NA few TRBV5-1 CASSLEGKGPDTQYF TGCGCCAGCAGCTTGGAGGGAAAGGGACCAGATACGCAGTATTTT
TRBJ2-1 NA many TRBV27 CASSLSSTSAYNEQFF TGTGCCAGCAGTTTATCGAGCACCTCGGCCTACAATGAGCAGTTCTTC
TRBJ1-1 NA NA TRBV20-1 CSACAPYTEAFF TGCAGTGCTTGTGCGCCGTACACTGAAGCTTTCTTT